The 30 T cell receptor beta chains given below trace back to one sample, sequenced in a study of blood T cell repertoires in COVID-19. Generated by immunoSEQ multiplex PCR, the TCRdb table keeps only in-frame clones and is missing some. The repertoire has 70,000 to 85,000 clones, around four fifths of them found once; the top ten carry less than 40%. What was sequenced was peripheral blood. The receptors originated from an elderly man with active or convalescent COVID-19.

V is TRBV13 and J is TRBJ2-3; 11 nucleotides align to TRBD1. The CDR3 length is 16 residues. Germline V gene lookup returns CDR1 PRHDT and CDR2 FYEKMQ (reference sequence). V was pared by 4 bases and J by 0 bases, with 3 bases of the junction left unmatched. This chain's CDR3 is CASSSGDRGSTDTQYF. CDR3 coding DNA: TGTGCCAGCAGCTCAGGGGACAGGGGGAGCACAGATACGCAGTATTTT.

The rearrangement uses TRBV19 and TRBJ1-4, with 9 nucleotides matching TRBD1. Looked up from germline, CDR1 is LNHDA and CDR2 is SQIVND (reference sequence). Trimming removed 7 bases from V and 8 bases from J; junction bases left unmatched: 17. The CDR3 length is 17 residues. The CDR3 sequence is CASTRSMGQGRREKLFF. The CDR3 DNA sequence: TGTGCCAGTACTAGATCAATGGGACAGGGACGGAGAGAAAAACTGTTTTTT.

This clone was recorded only once. The chain uses TRBV19 and TRBJ1-4, with 7 bases lining up with TRBD1. The CDR3 is made up of 14 amino acids. CDR1 and CDR2 from the germline V gene are LNHDA and SQIVND (reference sequence). The V gene end was trimmed by 7 bases and the J gene end by 3 bases; junction bases not matched to a gene: 5. CDR3 region: CASTPGQSNEKLFF. The CDR3 region has the DNA TGTGCCAGTACGCCGGGACAGTCTAATGAAAAACTGTTTTTT.

The chain has TRBV3-1 (or the pseudogene TRBV3-2) and TRBJ2-1, with TRBD2 matching over 9 bases. Germline trimming cut 1 base from V and 6 bases from J; bases unmatched to any gene: 1. Germline V lookup: CDR1 LGHDT, CDR2 YNNKEL (reference sequence). This CDR3 spans 14 amino acids. This CDR3 is CASSQGSGGNEQFF. The CDR3 coding sequence is TGTGCCAGCAGCCAAGGTAGCGGGGGCAATGAGCAGTTCTTC.

This chain joins TRBV5-1 and TRBJ2-1, with D perhaps TRBD2 (5 bases). This CDR3 spans 14 amino acids. Germline V gene sequence: CDR1 SGHRS, CDR2 YFSETQ. V shed 4 bases and J shed 7 bases, with 15 bases lying between them. CDR3 DNA: TGCGCCAGCAGCCTGTCGGGAACCCCAAATGAGCAGTTCTTC. It codes for CASSLSGTPNEQFF.

The rearrangement links TRBV5-1 to TRBJ1-4; TRBD1 matches 8 bases. Germline CDR1 reads SGHRS; CDR2 reads YFSETQ. The CDR3 has 14 amino acids. V lost 0 bases to trimming and J lost 9 bases; unmatched junction nucleotides: 4. CDR3 in amino acids: CASSLDGQGQKLFF. As DNA, the CDR3 is TGCGCCAGCAGCTTGGATGGACAGGGACAAAAACTGTTTTTT.

The chain uses TRBV6-2 or TRBV6-3 and TRBJ1-6; 8 nucleotides align to TRBD1. The CDR3 is 15 residues long. With V trimmed by 6 bases and J by 6 bases, 7 bases remained unmatched. CDR1 MNHEY and CDR2 SVGEGT come from the germline V gene. The CDR3 nucleotides read TGTGCCAGCAGCCCCCGGGACAGGCTTAATTCACCCCTCCACTTT. Translated: CASSPRDRLNSPLHF.

This rearrangement joins TRBV14 to TRBJ1-4; unclear D gene. The V and J ends lost 0 bases and 3 bases respectively, with 8 bases between them. This CDR3 is 15 amino acids long. Per germline, CDR1 SGHDN and CDR2 FVKESK. The CDR3 protein is CASSQDLGANEKLFF. CDR3 in DNA: TGTGCCAGCAGCCAAGATTTGGGAGCTAATGAAAAACTGTTTTTT.

This chain connects TRBV5-4 to TRBJ1-1, with TRBD1 matching 11 bases. V was pared by 3 bases and J by 0 bases, with 7 bases of the junction left unmatched. The CDR3 is 17 residues long. Germline V gene sequence: CDR1 SGHNT, CDR2 YYREEE (reference sequence). Here the CDR3 reads CASSSRDRGMMNTEAFF. CDR3 DNA: TGTGCCAGCAGCTCCCGGGACAGGGGGATGATGAACACTGAAGCTTTCTTT.

This chain connects TRBV7-3 to TRBJ1-1; D call uncertain. CDR1 is SGHTA, CDR2 FQGTGA, per germline. V lost 5 bases, J lost 4 bases, and 11 bases lay in between. The CDR3 has 13 residues. CDR3 coding DNA: TGTGCCAGCAGCCCTGGAGTGGGCACTGAAGCTTTCTTT. Protein product: CASSPGVGTEAFF.

The V and J genes are TRBV28 and TRBJ1-1; maybe TRBD1 (5 bases). V gave up 8 bases and J gave up 1 base, with 8 bases separating them. The CDR3 spans 12 residues. In germline, CDR1 is MDHEN, CDR2 SYDVKM. CDR3 nucleotide sequence: TGTGCCAGCGTCGACAGGAACACTGAAGCTTTCTTT. Protein sequence: CASVDRNTEAFF.

The chain is built from TRBV7-6 and TRBJ2-3, with D possibly matching TRBD2 (6 bases). CDR1 and CDR2 (germline): SGHVS, FNYEAQ. Trimming removed 5 bases at V and 4 bases at J, with 10 bases between. This CDR3 contains 13 residues. The CDR3 region is CASSVWRADTQYF. The CDR3 nucleotides are TGTGCCAGCAGCGTATGGAGGGCAGATACGCAGTATTTT.

The chain has TRBV14 and TRBJ2-1; 11 bases match TRBD2. Germline values: CDR1 SGHDN, CDR2 FVKESK. The trim removed 3 bases at V and 4 bases at J, leaving 11 bases unmatched. CDR3 length equals 18 residues. CDR3 nucleotide sequence: TGTGCCAGCAGCCATGGAGTAGCGGGGGGGCTATATTACAATGAGCAGTTCTTC. It codes for CASSHGVAGGLYYNEQFF.

This sequence joins TRBV5-1 and TRBJ1-1, with 7 bases matching TRBD1. This CDR3 is built from 15 residues. Trimming removed 1 base from V and 1 base from J; junction bases left unmatched: 4. CDR1 SGHRS and CDR2 YFSETQ come from the germline V gene. CDR3 protein: CASSLMPGGNTEAFF. The CDR3 DNA is TGCGCCAGCAGCTTGATGCCAGGGGGGAACACTGAAGCTTTCTTT.

The rearrangement joins TRBV4-1 to TRBJ1-6; TRBD1 agrees at 9 bases. The CDR3 is 17 residues long. Germline trimming cut 1 base from V and 5 bases from J; bases unmatched to any gene: 6. Germline-derived CDR1 and CDR2 are MGHRA and YSYEKL. The CDR3 sequence is CASSQAGTGLNNSPLHF. CDR3 DNA sequence: TGCGCCAGCAGCCAAGCGGGGACAGGGCTTAATAATTCACCCCTCCACTTT.

The gene calls are TRBV7-9 and TRBJ1-4; TRBD1 matches 7 bases. CDR1 is SEHNR and CDR2 is FQNEAQ in the germline V gene (reference sequence). V was clipped by 3 bases and J by 6 bases; unmatched bases: 4. The CDR3 contains 14 residues. CDR3 protein: CASSLTGWDEKLFF. The CDR3 DNA follows: TGTGCCAGCAGCTTGACAGGGTGGGATGAAAAACTGTTTTTT.

V usage is TRBV30 and J usage is TRBJ1-2, with D hard to call. The V end was cut by 8 bases, the J end by 1 base, with 8 bases between. Germline CDR1 reads GTSNPN; CDR2 reads SVGIG (reference sequence). The CDR3 runs 11 residues. The CDR3 nucleotides are TGTGCCCGTCGGGGTAACTATGGCTACACCTTC. Its translation: CARRGNYGYTF.

V gene TRBV28 combines with J gene TRBJ2-2; tentative D call: TRBD1 (5 bases). CDR1 and CDR2 from the germline V gene are MDHEN and SYDVKM. The V end lost 1 base, the J end lost 1 base, and 10 bases lay between the germline ends. CDR3 size: 16 residues. CDR3 region: CASSLSPTGNTGELFF. CDR3 in DNA: TGTGCCAGCAGTTTATCCCCTACAGGGAACACCGGGGAGCTGTTTTTT.

The chain has TRBV5-1 and TRBJ2-7, with 7 bases identical to TRBD1. V shed 1 base, J shed 2 bases, and the junction held 15 bases outside the gene matches. The CDR3 is made up of 18 amino acids. Germline values: CDR1 SGHRS, CDR2 YFSETQ. Here the CDR3 reads CASSLSHHTTGSTYEQYF. In DNA form, the CDR3 reads TGCGCCAGCAGCTTGTCCCATCATACGACAGGGTCTACCTACGAGCAGTACTTC.

This CDR3 reads CASSPLGANEQFF. The CDR3, as DNA: TGTGCCAGCTCACCCCTTGGGGCCAATGAGCAGTTCTTC. This chain connects TRBV18 to TRBJ2-1; D may be TRBD1 (5 bases). CDR1 is KGHSH, CDR2 LQKENI, per germline. Trimming shortened V by 3 bases and J by 6 bases, and 9 bases separated the two germline ends. This CDR3 is 13 amino acids long.

This clone was seen more than once but under ten times. The V call is TRBV5-1, the J call TRBJ1-2; 9 bases match TRBD1. V lost 4 bases and J lost 4; bases outside the gene matches: 23. Germline-derived CDR1 and CDR2 are SGHRS and YFSETQ. The CDR3 extends over 20 amino acids. CDR3 sequence: CASSLGILGQGSTSFYGYTF. CDR3 in DNA: TGCGCCAGCAGCCTAGGGATCCTGGGACAGGGTAGTACCTCCTTCTATGGCTACACCTTC.

J is TRBJ2-3 and V is TRBV5-6; D may be TRBD2 (5 bases). Between the trimmed V and J ends, which lost 4 bases and 0 bases, there was a span of 12 bases. The CDR3 is made up of 15 amino acids. Germline V gene data show CDR1 as SGHDT and CDR2 as YYEEEE. CDR3 loop: CASSPRTGSTDTQYF. The DNA for the CDR3 is TGTGCCAGCAGCCCCCGGACGGGAAGCACAGATACGCAGTATTTT.

Here the CDR3 reads CASSDDRGPGNTIYF. CDR3 sequence (DNA): TGTGCCAGCAGTGACGACAGGGGGCCTGGAAACACCATATATTTT. The V call is TRBV2, the J call TRBJ1-3, with TRBD1 matching 10 bases. V dropped 3 bases and J dropped 2; count of bases not matched to a gene: 1. This CDR3 has 15 residues. Germline values: CDR1 SNHLY, CDR2 FYNNEI.

J is TRBJ1-2 and V is TRBV3-1 (or the pseudogene TRBV3-2), with a tentative D call TRBD1 (6 bases). This CDR3 region has 14 residues. The V gene's germline CDR1 is LGHDT and CDR2 YNNKEL (reference sequence). Trimming cost V 4 bases and J 8 bases, with 17 bases left between them. The CDR3 protein is CASSPLTGLGGYTF. In DNA form, the CDR3 reads TGTGCCAGCAGCCCCCTTACAGGGTTAGGGGGCTACACCTTC.

This chain joins TRBV18 and TRBJ1-6; 7 bases map to TRBD1. With V trimmed by 1 base and J by 6 bases, 3 bases remained unmatched. CDR1 and CDR2 from the germline V gene are KGHSH and LQKENI. The CDR3 is 15 amino acids. CDR3 in DNA: TGTGCCAGCTCACCACAGGGGGCTCTTAATTCACCCCTCCACTTT. Residues: CASSPQGALNSPLHF.

The rearrangement uses TRBV4-1 and TRBJ1-5, with 8 bases fitting TRBD1. The germline V gene has CDR1 MGHRA and CDR2 YSYEKL. V lost 2 bases, J lost 5 bases, and 11 bases stayed unmatched. CDR3 length: 17 amino acids. Here the CDR3 DNA reads TGCGCCAGCAGCCAATCTGGAGGACAGGGCTGGGATCAGCCCCAGCATTTT. Residues: CASSQSGGQGWDQPQHF.

The chain links TRBV28 to TRBJ1-5, with D possibly TRBD1 on 6 matching bases. CDR1 is MDHEN, CDR2 SYDVKM, per germline. Trimming shortened V by 4 bases and J by 7 bases, and 17 bases separated the two germline ends. CDR3 size: 15 residues. CDR3 protein: CASSSPRGGAQPQHF. In nucleotides, the CDR3 is TGTGCCAGCAGTTCCCCCCGGGGGGGGGCACAGCCCCAGCATTTT.

The chain recombines TRBV9 with TRBJ2-5, with 11 nucleotides matching TRBD2. CDR3 length: 18 residues. V trimming: 4 bases; J trimming: 1 base; junction bases outside the gene matches: 12. From germline, CDR1 is SGDLS and CDR2 YYNGEE. The CDR3 here is CASSSRTRLAGLQETQYF. The CDR3 DNA reads TGTGCCAGCAGCTCACGAACCCGACTAGCGGGACTCCAAGAGACCCAGTACTTC. Filled out from reference TRBV9 and TRBJ2-5, the complete variable domain reads DSGVTQTPKHLITATGQRVTLRCSPRSGDLSVYWYQQSLDQGLQFLIQYYNGEERAKGNILERFSAQQFPDLHSELNLSSLELGDSALYFCASSSRTRLAGLQETQYFGPGTRLLVL.

The J gene is TRBJ2-1, the V gene TRBV15; 12 nucleotides agree with TRBD2. Germline V CDR1 and CDR2: LNHNV, YYDKDF (reference sequence). The CDR3 is 19 residues long. The V segment lost 5 bases and the J segment 0 bases; nucleotides outside the gene matches: 11. The CDR3 loop reads CATSRHGLAGTSSYNEQFF. The DNA of the CDR3 is TGTGCCACCAGCCGCCATGGACTAGCGGGGACCTCCTCCTACAATGAGCAGTTCTTC. Full variable domain (outside the CDR3, taken from reference TRBV15 and TRBJ2-1): DAMVIQNPRYQVTQFGKPVTLSCSQTLNHNVMYWYQQKSSQAPKLLFHYYDKDFNNEADTPDNFQSRRPNTSFCFLDIRSPGLGDTAMYLCATSRHGLAGTSSYNEQFFGPGTRLTVL.

The J gene is TRBJ1-2, the V gene TRBV24-1; D is unclear. The germline V and J ends were trimmed by 6 bases and 0 bases, with 7 bases remaining between them. The CDR3 has 13 amino acids. CDR1 is KGHDR and CDR2 is SFDVKD in the germline V gene. As DNA, the CDR3 is TGTGCCACCAGTACCGGGTCTAACTATGGCTACACCTTC. It encodes CATSTGSNYGYTF.